What follows are 20 T cell receptor beta chains derived from one specimen sequenced in a study of T cells expressing NK-cell markers. TCRdb processed the 5' RACE reads again and assigns one entry to each CDR3 protein, with no DNA. The listing contains about 20,000 distinct CDR3 sequences. Source material: blood T cells: a sorted CD56 or NKG2C T cell subset, CD4+ or CD8+ T cells, or bulk PBMC T cells (not recorded which). The receptor source for this set is a man between 18 and 69 years old in good health.

CDR3 residues: CASSFSLFSAGNTEAFF. The chain recombines TRBV12-3 or TRBV12-4 with TRBJ1-1; without DNA, the TCRdb call of TRBD1 cannot be checked. This CDR3 is 17 amino acids long.

The chain uses TRBV3-1 and TRBJ2-7; TCRdb indicates TRBD2, and absent DNA this call remains unverified. Germline loops: CDR1 LGHDT, CDR2 YNNKEL (reference sequence). The CDR3 spans 16 residues. CDR3 protein: CASSPGGRRAHYEQYF.

The chain joins TRBV5-6 to TRBJ2-3; TCRdb reports TRBD1, a call that lacks DNA to check it against. The CDR3 is made up of 17 amino acids. Germline V gene sequence: CDR1 SGHDT, CDR2 YYEEEE. The CDR3 spells CASSLKRAGGPTDTQYF.

This rearrangement joins TRBV27 to TRBJ1-5; absent DNA, TCRdb's TRBD1 call cannot be checked. Germline V lookup: CDR1 MNHEY, CDR2 SMNVEV (reference sequence). The CDR3 covers 15 residues. The chain's CDR3 is CASSLGHGKGQPQHF.

V is TRBV29-1 and J is TRBJ2-1; TCRdb's D gene call, TRBD2, goes unchecked for lack of DNA. The germline V gene has CDR1 SQVTM and CDR2 ANQGSEA. The CDR3 totals 15 residues. The CDR3 protein is CSVEMRLAGQAEQFF.

The chain has TRBV6-5 and TRBJ1-4; TCRdb gives TRBD1 as the D gene, but with no DNA this cannot be confirmed. Germline CDR1 MNHEY, CDR2 SVGAGI. The CDR3 spans 15 residues. Here the CDR3 reads CASSYGSGINEKLFF.

The chain has TRBV5-1 and TRBJ2-7; with no DNA, the TCRdb D assignment of TRBD1 cannot be verified. Per the germline V gene, CDR1 is SGHRS and CDR2 is YFSETQ. This CDR3 region has 13 residues. The CDR3 reads CASSRGQTYEQYF.

The rearrangement uses TRBV29-1 and TRBJ1-2. Germline V CDR1 and CDR2: SQVTM, ANQGSEA. This CDR3 contains 12 residues. This CDR3 reads CSVGQGRDGYTF.

The rearrangement links TRBV20-1 to TRBJ1-6. CDR1 is DFQATT, CDR2 SNEGSKA, per germline (reference sequence). The CDR3 runs to 13 residues. This CDR3 reads CSAREVGNSPLHF.

The chain joins TRBV9 to TRBJ2-2; no DNA is available, so the TRBD1 call from TCRdb remains unchecked. The CDR3 has 16 amino acids. The germline gives CDR1 SGDLS, CDR2 YYNGEE. This chain's CDR3 is CASSVGVPRENGELFF.

The chain couples TRBV20-1 to TRBJ2-7; the D call of TRBD1 rests on TCRdb alone, since no DNA is present to check it. The CDR3 spans 13 residues. CDR1 is DFQATT, CDR2 SNEGSKA, per germline (reference sequence). The CDR3 reads CSARAGQGDEQYF.

The V call is TRBV6-2 or TRBV6-3, the J call TRBJ2-7; absent DNA, TCRdb's TRBD2 call cannot be checked. Germline values: CDR1 MNHEY, CDR2 SVGEGT. This CDR3 has 15 amino acids. This CDR3 is CASSYGTSFSYEQYF.

The V and J genes are TRBV6-1 and TRBJ1-2; with no DNA, the TCRdb D assignment of TRBD1 cannot be verified. Germline V gene data show CDR1 as MNHNS and CDR2 as SASEGT. The CDR3 runs to 14 residues. This chain's CDR3 is CASSARGQGYGYTF.

The chain has TRBV4-2 and TRBJ2-5; TCRdb's D call, TRBD2, is unchecked because there is no DNA. Germline V gives CDR1 LGHNA, CDR2 YNFKEQ. The CDR3 is made up of 17 amino acids. CDR3 sequence reads: CASSQDNQRGHQETQYF.

The chain has TRBV18 and TRBJ2-7; TCRdb designates TRBD1, a call that cannot be tested without DNA. Germline lookup yields CDR1 KGHSH and CDR2 LQKENI. The CDR3 has 15 residues. CDR3 sequence: CASSLSSGQGNEQYF.

The chain joins TRBV6-1 to TRBJ2-7; the TRBD1 assignment by TCRdb is unverifiable without DNA. The CDR3 is 13 residues long. Per the germline V gene, CDR1 is MNHNS and CDR2 is SASEGT. The chain's CDR3 is CASSRTAPLEQYF.

CDR3 amino acids: CASSRSGDFGTGELFF. The rearrangement joins TRBV4-1 to TRBJ2-2; TCRdb calls TRBD1, which cannot be checked without DNA. CDR1 is MGHRA, CDR2 YSYEKL, per germline. This CDR3 has 16 amino acids.

This chain joins TRBV20-1 and TRBJ2-1. This CDR3 has 11 amino acids. Looked up from germline, CDR1 is DFQATT and CDR2 is SNEGSKA (reference sequence). CDR3: CSARDPPEQFF.

This rearrangement joins TRBV10-3 to TRBJ2-1. This CDR3 has 16 amino acids. Germline CDR1 reads ENHRY; CDR2 reads SYGVKD. The CDR3 protein is CAISESEWGSSNEQFF.

This chain's CDR3 is CASSFAQGSGGELFF. The gene calls are TRBV27 and TRBJ2-2; TCRdb selects TRBD1, and the lack of DNA leaves this call unchecked. The germline gives CDR1 MNHEY, CDR2 SMNVEV (reference sequence). The CDR3 totals 15 residues.